A selection of T cell receptor beta chains follows, all from one sample in a study of CD8+ T cells in alopecia areata. The repertoire was sequenced with immunoSEQ multiplex PCR; TCRdb's copy has only in-frame clones and lacks some. The table has hundreds of thousands of clones, around 65% seen once. The sample here was CD4+ T cells sorted from blood, taken around week 44, from a patient treated with tofacitinib. These receptors originate from a human donor with alopecia areata. CDR3s include the opening cysteine and the closing phenylalanine or tryptophan. D genes are given only for firm matches. Only part of the rows carry a size: once, few, many, or a class if the clone is expanded.

.	TRBV5-6	.	TRBJ2-1	TGTGCCAGCAGCTTGGAGTGGGACCCCAGCTCCTACAATGAGCAGTTCTTC	CASSLEWDPSSYNEQFF
.	TRBV5-6	.	TRBJ2-7	TGTGCCAGCAGCTTGGAAGGTATCGAGCAGTACTTC	CASSLEGIEQYF
.	TRBV7-9	.	TRBJ1-2	TGTGCCAGCACCTCAACTATCTATAACTATGGCTACACCTTC	CASTSTIYNYGYTF
few	TRBV7-8	.	TRBJ2-7	TGTGCCAGCACTCCCGGACGCCCCTCGGGCGAGCAGTACTTC	CASTPGRPSGEQYF
few	TRBV7-9	.	TRBJ2-3	TGTGCCAGCAGCCGAGGACGGGGCACAGATACGCAGTATTTT	CASSRGRGTDTQYF
.	TRBV10-3	.	TRBJ1-2	TGTGCCATCAGTGGGGGCGTAGGGTCCTTCTATGGCTACACCTTC	CAISGGVGSFYGYTF
.	TRBV7-9	.	TRBJ1-1	TGTGCCAGCAGCTACACTCAGGGTGAAGCTTTCTTT	CASSYTQGEAFF
.	TRBV30	.	TRBJ1-4	TGTGCCTGGAGTAGGACAACTAATGAAAAACTGTTTTTT	CAWSRTTNEKLFF
few	TRBV6-6	.	TRBJ1-2	TGTGCCACTTCGACAAGCACAGGGCTCTATGGCTACACCTTC	CATSTSTGLYGYTF
.	TRBV11-2	.	TRBJ1-1	TGTGCCAGCAGCTTAGATCAGGCAGGTCGGACTGAAGCTTTCTTT	CASSLDQAGRTEAFF
once	TRBV29-1	.	TRBJ1-1	TGCAGCGTTGTCCAGCAAATGAACACTGAAGCTTTCTTT	CSVVQQMNTEAFF
.	TRBV29-1	.	TRBJ2-5	TGCAGCTTCCGGGGGATTAAGGAGACCCAGTACTTC	CSFRGIKETQYF
.	TRBV6-6	.	TRBJ2-2	TGTGCCAGCAGCAAATACACAGGGCTTGGCGGGGAGCTGTTTTTT	CASSKYTGLGGELFF
once	TRBV30	.	TRBJ1-1	TGTGCCTGGAGTCCGAAGACAGGACGTTACACTGAAGCTTTCTTT	CAWSPKTGRYTEAFF
.	TRBV4-1	TRBD1	TRBJ2-7	TGCGCCAGCAGCCAAGTCGACAGGGGTAGAGAGCAGTACTTC	CASSQVDRGREQYF
few	TRBV29-1	TRBD1	TRBJ1-1	TGCAGCGCTCCGACAGGGATGAACACTGAAGCTTTCTTT	CSAPTGMNTEAFF